Here is one T cell receptor (beta chain) with its context. TCRdb's copy holds only in-frame clones and misses some; the assay was immunoSEQ multiplex PCR. The sample includes tens of thousands of clones, roughly 84% seen only once; the top ten take about 18%. The sample belongs to a study of T cell responses to AZD1222 COVID-19 vaccine. The input for sequencing was peripheral blood, taken 28 days after the second AZD1222 dose. The origin of this receptor is an adult who received the AZD1222 COVID-19 vaccine.

The CDR3 DNA reads TGCGCCAGCAGCTCCCAGGGAAGGAACACTGAAGCTTTCTTT. Its translation: CASSSQGRNTEAFF. V gene TRBV5-1 combines with J gene TRBJ1-1, with a tentative D call TRBD1 (5 bases). The CDR3 extends over 14 amino acids. In germline, CDR1 is SGHRS, CDR2 YFSETQ. The V gene lost 3 bases and the J gene lost 1 base, with 10 bases spanning the gap.